Shown below are 5 T cell receptor beta chains from a single sample sequenced in a study of control samples from healthy donors and cancer patients. Measured with immunoSEQ multiplex PCR; TCRdb has only the in-frame clones, and not every one. Of about 80,000 clones in the sample, 84% were seen once. The sample was PBMCs. The receptors come from a man aged 55 to 69 with head and neck cancer.

This clone was observed a single time. The V gene is TRBV5-1, the J gene TRBJ2-2, with unresolved D. Between the trimmed V and J ends, which lost 2 bases and 0 bases, there was a span of 8 bases. The germline V gene encodes CDR1 SGHRS and CDR2 YFSETQ. The CDR3 spans 15 residues. The CDR3 loop is CASSFGHANTGELFF. The CDR3 DNA follows: TGCGCCAGCAGCTTTGGTCACGCGAACACCGGGGAGCTGTTTTTT.

The chain carries TRBV7-2 and TRBJ1-1, with D perhaps TRBD1 (5 bases). The V gene's germline CDR1 is SGHTA and CDR2 FQGNSA. V was shortened by 5 bases and J by 0 bases, with 10 bases between the two germline ends. This CDR3 is built from 14 residues. CDR3 in amino acids: CASSPGTVNTEAFF. The CDR3 DNA follows: TGTGCCAGCAGCCCCGGGACCGTGAACACTGAAGCTTTCTTT.

The chain's CDR3 is CASSTNTGELFF. The CDR3 region has the DNA TGTGCCAGCAGTACCAACACCGGGGAGCTGTTTTTT. The genes are TRBV12-3 or TRBV12-4 and TRBJ2-2, with D unresolved. The CDR3 has 12 amino acids. Trimming pared 5 bases from V and 2 bases from J, leaving 3 bases between.

The chain is built from TRBV6-6 and TRBJ1-1; a weak D match, TRBD1 (5 bases). Germline assignment: CDR1 MNHNY and CDR2 SVGAGI (reference sequence). This CDR3 region has 14 residues. V shed 2 bases and J shed 3 bases, with 10 bases lying between them. Written as DNA, the CDR3 is TGTGCCAGCAGTTACGGGGCGTTCGACACTGAAGCTTTCTTT. It codes for CASSYGAFDTEAFF.

With regard to this clone: At one of its ends the junction is not consistent with the germline gene, which may arise from a read error. The chain couples TRBV7-9 to TRBJ1-2; D gene unclear. The CDR3 runs 9 residues. In germline, CDR1 is SEHNR, CDR2 FQNEAQ (reference sequence). The CDR3 protein is CRPPYGYTF. CDR3 nucleotides: TGCAGGCCCCCCTATGGCTACACCTTC.